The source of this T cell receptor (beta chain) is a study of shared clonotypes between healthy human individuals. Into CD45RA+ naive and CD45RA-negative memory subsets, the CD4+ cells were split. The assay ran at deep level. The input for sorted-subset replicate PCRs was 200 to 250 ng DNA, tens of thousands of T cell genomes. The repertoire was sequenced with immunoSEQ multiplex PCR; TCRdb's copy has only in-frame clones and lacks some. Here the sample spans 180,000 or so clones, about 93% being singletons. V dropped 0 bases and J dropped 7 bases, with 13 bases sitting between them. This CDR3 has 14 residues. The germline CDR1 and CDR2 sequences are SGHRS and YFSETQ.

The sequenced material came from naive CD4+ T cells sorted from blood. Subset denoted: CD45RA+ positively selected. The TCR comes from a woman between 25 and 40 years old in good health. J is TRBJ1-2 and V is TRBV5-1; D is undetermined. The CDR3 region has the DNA TGCGCCAGCAGCTTGGGATCAGAAGAGGGTGGCTACACCTTC. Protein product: CASSLGSEEGGYTF.